These T cell receptor beta chains were read from a single sample in a study of response to subunit inactivated influenza vaccine. From the RT-PCR reads, TCRdb called clonotypes with MiXCR, one entry per CDR3 protein. Of hundreds of thousands of distinct CDR3 sequences in the sample, approximately 14% were seen once. Sequenced material: PBMCs from blood, taken roughly 13 days after vaccination. The receptors were gathered from a man aged 45-65 years who received an inactivated influenza vaccine. The CDR3 runs from the conserved cysteine through the conserved F or W. Fields, in order: J gene, D gene, clone size, V gene, CDR3 DNA, CDR3 protein. The D gene is left open where the match is weak. Where a row states a size, it is once, few, many or the class of an expanded clone; other rows omit it.

j_gene: TRBJ2-5; d_gene: NA; abundance: NA; v_gene: TRBV14; CDR3nt: TGTGCCAGCAGCCATCCCCGAACCACGGGGGAGACCCAGTACTTC; CDR3aa: CASSHPRTTGETQYF
j_gene: TRBJ2-3; d_gene: TRBD2; abundance: NA; v_gene: TRBV18; CDR3nt: TGTGCCAGCTCAGCGGGGACTACAAGCACAGATACGCAGTATTTT; CDR3aa: CASSAGTTSTDTQYF
j_gene: TRBJ2-2; d_gene: NA; abundance: few; v_gene: TRBV10-1; CDR3nt: TGCGCCAGCAGTGATGCAGGATTTGCCGGGGAGCTGTTTTTT; CDR3aa: CASSDAGFAGELFF
j_gene: TRBJ2-2; d_gene: TRBD1; abundance: few; v_gene: TRBV7-8; CDR3nt: TGTGCCAGCAGCTTTGTGCACAGGGGCACCGGGGAGCTGTTTTTT; CDR3aa: CASSFVHRGTGELFF
j_gene: TRBJ2-1; d_gene: TRBD2; abundance: few; v_gene: TRBV28; CDR3nt: TGTGCCAGCAGTTCCCCCTCGGGCGGGGGGGCTTCATACAATGAGCAGTTCTTC; CDR3aa: CASSSPSGGGASYNEQFF
j_gene: TRBJ2-2; d_gene: TRBD2; abundance: NA; v_gene: TRBV28; CDR3nt: TGTGCCAGCAGTTTCACTAGCGGGAGAGTAGACAGTGCCGGGGAGCTGTTTTTT; CDR3aa: CASSFTSGRVDSAGELFF
j_gene: TRBJ2-2; d_gene: NA; abundance: NA; v_gene: TRBV11-1; CDR3nt: TGTGCCAGCAGCCCCCCTCGGGGTAGCGTGGGACTCCACGGGGAGCTGTTTTTT; CDR3aa: CASSPPRGSVGLHGELFF
j_gene: TRBJ2-7; d_gene: NA; abundance: few; v_gene: TRBV7-6; CDR3nt: TGTGCCAGCAGCTTAAAGGAGGGAAGCGAGCAGTACTTC; CDR3aa: CASSLKEGSEQYF
j_gene: TRBJ1-1; d_gene: NA; abundance: few; v_gene: TRBV15; CDR3nt: TGTGCCACCAGCAGAGCACGGATGAACACTGAAGCTTTCTTT; CDR3aa: CATSRARMNTEAFF
j_gene: TRBJ2-7; d_gene: NA; abundance: NA; v_gene: TRBV7-9; CDR3nt: TGTGCCAGCAGCTTACGCATTGGGCAGGAGCAGTACTTC; CDR3aa: CASSLRIGQEQYF
j_gene: TRBJ2-7; d_gene: NA; abundance: few; v_gene: TRBV14; CDR3nt: TGTGCCAGCGGAGCCTGGGAGCCGGGCGAGCAGTACTTC; CDR3aa: CASGAWEPGEQYF
j_gene: TRBJ1-5; d_gene: NA; abundance: NA; v_gene: TRBV18; CDR3nt: TGTGCCAGCTCACCTCTCCGGAGCAATCAGCCCCAGCATTTT; CDR3aa: CASSPLRSNQPQHF
j_gene: TRBJ2-5; d_gene: NA; abundance: once; v_gene: TRBV18; CDR3nt: TGTGCCAGCTCGGAAGGACAACAAGAGACCCAGTACTTC; CDR3aa: CASSEGQQETQYF
j_gene: TRBJ2-1; d_gene: TRBD2; abundance: NA; v_gene: TRBV28; CDR3nt: TGTGCCAGCAGTTTCGGCGGGAGGAATTTCGATGAGCAGTTCTTC; CDR3aa: CASSFGGRNFDEQFF
j_gene: TRBJ2-1; d_gene: NA; abundance: NA; v_gene: TRBV9; CDR3nt: TGTGCCAGCAGCCCCCCAGCGACCCGGGACAATGAGCAGTTCTTC; CDR3aa: CASSPPATRDNEQFF
j_gene: TRBJ2-1; d_gene: TRBD2; abundance: few; v_gene: TRBV19; CDR3nt: TGTGCCAGCGGGACTAGCGGGAGGGCGATCAATGAGCAGTTCTTC; CDR3aa: CASGTSGRAINEQFF
j_gene: TRBJ2-3; d_gene: TRBD2; abundance: NA; v_gene: TRBV29-1; CDR3nt: TGCAGCGTTGAAGCCCCGGGACTAGCGGAGAGCACAGATACGCAGTATTTT; CDR3aa: CSVEAPGLAESTDTQYF
j_gene: TRBJ2-7; d_gene: TRBD2; abundance: few; v_gene: TRBV7-2; CDR3nt: TGTGCCAGCAGCTTATCCCCTCCGGGACTAGCGACCGAGCAGTACTTC; CDR3aa: CASSLSPPGLATEQYF
j_gene: TRBJ2-1; d_gene: TRBD2; abundance: NA; v_gene: TRBV3-1; CDR3nt: TGTGCCAGCAGCCACAGTAGCGGGAGGCCTTGGAATGAGCAGTTCTTC; CDR3aa: CASSHSSGRPWNEQFF
j_gene: TRBJ1-1; d_gene: NA; abundance: few; v_gene: TRBV24-1; CDR3nt: TGTGCCACCAGGAAGGACAACTCCGGTAGGGCTTTCTTT; CDR3aa: CATRKDNSGRAFF
j_gene: TRBJ1-2; d_gene: TRBD1; abundance: few; v_gene: TRBV29-1; CDR3nt: TGCAGCGTTTCGGACAGGGTTGGCTACACCTTC; CDR3aa: CSVSDRVGYTF
j_gene: TRBJ1-1; d_gene: NA; abundance: few; v_gene: TRBV24-1; CDR3nt: TGTGCCACCAGGATAGGGCCCGGAGGACCGGCTTTCTTT; CDR3aa: CATRIGPGGPAFF
j_gene: TRBJ2-5; d_gene: NA; abundance: NA; v_gene: TRBV6-1; CDR3nt: TGTGCCAGCAAGGGGTCTCGATATGCGACCCAGTACTTC; CDR3aa: CASKGSRYATQYF
j_gene: TRBJ2-3; d_gene: NA; abundance: many; v_gene: TRBV11-1; CDR3nt: TGTGCCAGCAGCTTAAATGGAGCCTCCGATACGCAGTATTTT; CDR3aa: CASSLNGASDTQYF
j_gene: TRBJ2-1; d_gene: NA; abundance: few; v_gene: TRBV7-2; CDR3nt: TGTGCCAGCAGCTGGGTGGGGGAAGCCTACAATGAGCAGTTCTTC; CDR3aa: CASSWVGEAYNEQFF
j_gene: TRBJ2-7; d_gene: NA; abundance: NA; v_gene: TRBV5-1; CDR3nt: TGCGCCAGCAGCTTGGGGGCCGGCTACGAGCAGTACTTC; CDR3aa: CASSLGAGYEQYF
j_gene: TRBJ2-7; d_gene: TRBD1; abundance: few; v_gene: TRBV12-3/TRBV12-4; CDR3nt: TGTGCCAGCACCCCGACAGGGGGCTCCTACGAGCAGTACTTC; CDR3aa: CASTPTGGSYEQYF
j_gene: TRBJ2-2; d_gene: NA; abundance: NA; v_gene: TRBV6-5; CDR3nt: TGTGCCAGCAGTTACGGGATTAACACCGGGGAGCTGTTTTTT; CDR3aa: CASSYGINTGELFF
j_gene: TRBJ2-6; d_gene: NA; abundance: few; v_gene: TRBV5-1; CDR3nt: TGCGCCAGCAGCTTAAAGGTGAACGGGGCCAACGTCCTGACTTTC; CDR3aa: CASSLKVNGANVLTF
j_gene: TRBJ2-1; d_gene: NA; abundance: few; v_gene: TRBV27; CDR3nt: TGTGCCAGCAGTTTTTCGGGGGTCGGTGAGCAGTTCTTC; CDR3aa: CASSFSGVGEQFF
j_gene: TRBJ1-2; d_gene: NA; abundance: NA; v_gene: TRBV7-9; CDR3nt: TGTGCCAGCAGCCAAGACAGGACTGATGGCTACACCTTC; CDR3aa: CASSQDRTDGYTF
j_gene: TRBJ2-1; d_gene: NA; abundance: NA; v_gene: TRBV11-2; CDR3nt: TGTGCCAGCAGCTTATTCTCGGACGCAGGGGACAATGAGCAGTTCTTC; CDR3aa: CASSLFSDAGDNEQFF